Listed below are T cell receptor beta chains from one sample, sequenced in a study of cytomegalovirus exposure and HLA in healthy donors. Sequenced by immunoSEQ multiplex PCR; TCRdb stores in-frame clones only, minus some. Here the sample spans about 98,000 clones, around 70% being singletons. Sequencing was carried out using PBMCs. These receptors came from a man aged 45-65 years in good health and CMV-seronegative. Each CDR3 is given with its conserved first and last residue. A D gene is named only where the DNA matches it firmly. The size of a clone is reported for some rows only, either as once, few or many, or as a class for expanded clones.

j_gene: TRBJ1-1; d_gene: NA; v_gene: TRBV5-5; abundance: NA; CDR3aa: CASSLKAGHEAFF; CDR3nt: TGTGCCAGCAGCTTGAAGGCGGGTCATGAAGCTTTCTTT
j_gene: TRBJ2-1; d_gene: NA; v_gene: TRBV11-2; abundance: NA; CDR3aa: CASSLAVTTNNEQFF; CDR3nt: TGTGCCAGCAGCTTAGCAGTTACTACAAACAATGAGCAGTTCTTC
j_gene: TRBJ2-2; d_gene: TRBD2; v_gene: TRBV28; abundance: NA; CDR3aa: CASTAGGYTGELFF; CDR3nt: TGTGCCAGTACAGCGGGGGGATACACCGGGGAGCTGTTTTTT
j_gene: TRBJ2-7; d_gene: NA; v_gene: TRBV28; abundance: NA; CDR3aa: CASSSVSYEQYF; CDR3nt: TGTGCCAGCAGCAGTGTTTCCTACGAGCAGTACTTC
j_gene: TRBJ1-2; d_gene: NA; v_gene: TRBV29-1; abundance: few; CDR3aa: CSAGINYGYTF; CDR3nt: TGCAGCGCGGGAATTAACTATGGCTACACCTTC
j_gene: TRBJ2-7; d_gene: NA; v_gene: TRBV9; abundance: few; CDR3aa: CASSVESGPAYEQYF; CDR3nt: TGTGCCAGCAGCGTAGAGTCAGGGCCTGCCTACGAGCAGTACTTC
j_gene: TRBJ2-5; d_gene: TRBD2; v_gene: TRBV5-1; abundance: NA; CDR3aa: CASSPEPSGQETQYF; CDR3nt: TGCGCCAGCAGCCCTGAACCTAGCGGACAAGAGACCCAGTACTTC
j_gene: TRBJ2-7; d_gene: NA; v_gene: TRBV7-2; abundance: NA; CDR3aa: CASSLVSTEGYEQYF; CDR3nt: TGTGCCAGCAGCTTAGTATCCACCGAGGGCTACGAGCAGTACTTC
j_gene: TRBJ2-1; d_gene: NA; v_gene: TRBV7-2; abundance: few; CDR3aa: CASSLGLVHEQFF; CDR3nt: TGTGCCAGCAGCTTAGGACTAGTCCATGAGCAGTTCTTC
j_gene: TRBJ1-4; d_gene: NA; v_gene: TRBV2; abundance: NA; CDR3aa: CASSVRDVREKLFF; CDR3nt: TGTGCCAGCAGTGTCAGGGATGTGAGGGAAAAACTGTTTTTT
j_gene: TRBJ1-4; d_gene: NA; v_gene: TRBV14; abundance: NA; CDR3aa: CASSQNYGEKLFF; CDR3nt: TGTGCCAGCAGCCAGAACTACGGGGAAAAACTGTTTTTT
j_gene: TRBJ2-1; d_gene: NA; v_gene: TRBV4-2; abundance: once; CDR3aa: CASSQEVGAPYNEQFF; CDR3nt: TGTGCCAGCAGCCAAGAGGTGGGGGCTCCATACAATGAGCAGTTCTTC
j_gene: TRBJ1-6; d_gene: NA; v_gene: TRBV5-1; abundance: few; CDR3aa: CASSLGPSGNSPLHF; CDR3nt: TGCGCCAGCAGCTTGGGACCGTCGGGGAATTCACCCCTCCACTTT
j_gene: TRBJ1-4; d_gene: NA; v_gene: TRBV29-1; abundance: NA; CDR3aa: CSVRNRSTNEKLFF; CDR3nt: TGCAGCGTCAGAAACAGATCTACTAATGAAAAACTGTTTTTT
j_gene: TRBJ2-1; d_gene: TRBD2; v_gene: TRBV28; abundance: NA; CDR3aa: CASSPTSGGLYNEQFF; CDR3nt: TGTGCCAGCAGTCCTACTAGCGGAGGCCTCTACAATGAGCAGTTCTTC
j_gene: TRBJ2-7; d_gene: NA; v_gene: TRBV7-9; abundance: NA; CDR3aa: CAAERDTSYEQYF; CDR3nt: TGTGCCGCGGAAAGGGACACTTCCTACGAGCAGTACTTC
j_gene: TRBJ2-1; d_gene: TRBD2; v_gene: TRBV2; abundance: few; CDR3aa: CASRGAGSYNEQFF; CDR3nt: TGTGCCAGCAGGGGAGCGGGGTCCTACAATGAGCAGTTCTTC
j_gene: TRBJ2-1; d_gene: NA; v_gene: TRBV28; abundance: NA; CDR3aa: CASRPGNLYNEQFF; CDR3nt: TGTGCCAGCCGACCAGGGAACCTTTACAATGAGCAGTTCTTC
j_gene: TRBJ1-1; d_gene: NA; v_gene: TRBV5-4; abundance: NA; CDR3aa: CASSTMPGTRAFF; CDR3nt: TGTGCCAGCAGCACAATGCCGGGGACACGAGCTTTCTTT
j_gene: TRBJ2-7; d_gene: NA; v_gene: TRBV5-1; abundance: NA; CDR3aa: CASSLAPPSSYEQYF; CDR3nt: TGCGCCAGCAGCTTAGCCCCACCGAGCTCCTACGAGCAGTACTTC
j_gene: TRBJ1-5; d_gene: NA; v_gene: TRBV21-1; abundance: few; CDR3aa: CASSKVVATGGLNQPQHF; CDR3nt: TGTGCCAGCAGCAAAGTAGTGGCGACAGGGGGCCTAAATCAGCCCCAGCATTTT
j_gene: TRBJ1-1; d_gene: NA; v_gene: TRBV5-5; abundance: few; CDR3aa: CASSLYQVYTEAFF; CDR3nt: TGTGCCAGCAGCTTGTATCAGGTGTACACTGAAGCTTTCTTT
j_gene: TRBJ1-5; d_gene: NA; v_gene: TRBV6-5; abundance: NA; CDR3aa: CASSDRTGGQPQHF; CDR3nt: TGTGCCAGCAGTGACAGGACGGGTGGTCAGCCCCAGCATTTT
j_gene: TRBJ2-1; d_gene: TRBD1; v_gene: TRBV27; abundance: NA; CDR3aa: CASSRDSNYNEQFF; CDR3nt: TGTGCCAGCAGCCGGGACAGCAACTACAATGAGCAGTTCTTC
j_gene: TRBJ1-1; d_gene: TRBD1; v_gene: TRBV29-1; abundance: NA; CDR3aa: CSAGGQGVVMNTEAFF; CDR3nt: TGCAGCGCCGGTGGACAGGGGGTTGTCATGAACACTGAAGCTTTCTTT
j_gene: TRBJ2-1; d_gene: NA; v_gene: TRBV6-1; abundance: NA; CDR3aa: CASSRGTFNNEQFF; CDR3nt: TGTGCCAGCAGCCGCGGGACGTTTAACAATGAGCAGTTCTTC
j_gene: TRBJ1-5; d_gene: NA; v_gene: TRBV10-3; abundance: NA; CDR3aa: CAISESPGGVGQPQHF; CDR3nt: TGTGCCATCAGTGAGTCCCCCGGGGGGGTTGGGCAGCCCCAGCATTTT
j_gene: TRBJ1-1; d_gene: TRBD1; v_gene: TRBV5-6; abundance: NA; CDR3aa: CASSLGTGGLTEAFF; CDR3nt: TGTGCCAGCAGCTTAGGGACAGGGGGCCTCACTGAAGCTTTCTTT
j_gene: TRBJ2-1; d_gene: TRBD2; v_gene: TRBV7-2; abundance: NA; CDR3aa: CASSLGLRLAGDNEQFF; CDR3nt: TGTGCCAGCAGCTTAGGCCTGCGGCTAGCGGGAGACAATGAGCAGTTCTTC
j_gene: TRBJ2-1; d_gene: TRBD2; v_gene: TRBV30; abundance: NA; CDR3aa: CAWSVWREWPFF; CDR3nt: TGTGCCTGGAGTGTATGGCGGGAGTGGCCGTTCTTC
j_gene: TRBJ1-2; d_gene: NA; v_gene: TRBV18; abundance: NA; CDR3aa: CASSGGSKDGYTF; CDR3nt: TGTGCCAGCTCAGGGGGGTCGAAGGACGGCTACACCTTC
j_gene: TRBJ1-6; d_gene: NA; v_gene: TRBV4-3; abundance: NA; CDR3aa: CASSQGGNSPLHF; CDR3nt: TGCGCCAGCAGCCAAGGCGGTAATTCACCCCTCCACTTT
j_gene: TRBJ2-1; d_gene: NA; v_gene: TRBV29-1; abundance: NA; CDR3aa: CSVRGADYNEQFF; CDR3nt: TGCAGCGTTCGGGGGGCCGATTACAATGAGCAGTTCTTC
j_gene: TRBJ2-5; d_gene: TRBD2; v_gene: TRBV5-4; abundance: NA; CDR3aa: CASSLVSGRYGETQYF; CDR3nt: TGTGCCAGCAGCTTGGTTAGCGGGAGGTACGGGGAGACCCAGTACTTC
j_gene: TRBJ1-4; d_gene: NA; v_gene: TRBV2; abundance: NA; CDR3aa: CASGTGATNEKLFF; CDR3nt: TGTGCCTCGGGGACGGGGGCAACTAATGAAAAACTGTTTTTT
j_gene: TRBJ2-1; d_gene: NA; v_gene: TRBV9; abundance: few; CDR3aa: CASSVDGGSYNEQFF; CDR3nt: TGTGCCAGCAGCGTTGATGGGGGGTCCTACAATGAGCAGTTCTTC
j_gene: TRBJ2-7; d_gene: TRBD1; v_gene: TRBV18; abundance: NA; CDR3aa: CASSGRTGSYEQYF; CDR3nt: TGTGCCAGCTCAGGACGGACAGGGAGTTACGAGCAGTACTTC
j_gene: TRBJ2-7; d_gene: NA; v_gene: TRBV28; abundance: NA; CDR3aa: CASNDSSYEQYF; CDR3nt: TGTGCCAGCAACGACAGCTCCTACGAGCAGTACTTC